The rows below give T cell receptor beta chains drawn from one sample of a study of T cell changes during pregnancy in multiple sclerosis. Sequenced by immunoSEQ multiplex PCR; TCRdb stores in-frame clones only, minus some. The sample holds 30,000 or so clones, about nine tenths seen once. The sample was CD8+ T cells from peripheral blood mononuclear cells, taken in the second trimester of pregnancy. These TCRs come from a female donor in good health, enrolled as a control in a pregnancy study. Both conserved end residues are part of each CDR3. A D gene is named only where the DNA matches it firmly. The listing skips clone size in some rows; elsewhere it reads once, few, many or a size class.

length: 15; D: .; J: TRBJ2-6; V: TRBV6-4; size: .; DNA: TGTGCCAGCAGTGACTCGACAGCTGGGGCCAACGTCCTGACTTTC; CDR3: CASSDSTAGANVLTF
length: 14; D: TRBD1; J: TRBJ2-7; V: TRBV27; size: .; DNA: TGTGCCAGCAGATCGGGACAGGGGGAGTACGAGCAGTACTTC; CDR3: CASRSGQGEYEQYF
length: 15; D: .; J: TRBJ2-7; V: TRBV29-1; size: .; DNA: TGCAGCGTTGAAGTCTCGGTGGTGAGCGGTTACGAGCAGTACTTC; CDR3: CSVEVSVVSGYEQYF
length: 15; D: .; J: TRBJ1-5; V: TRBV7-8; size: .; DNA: TGTGCCAGCAGCTTAGCGGCCGGGGTCAATCAGCCCCAGCATTTT; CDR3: CASSLAAGVNQPQHF
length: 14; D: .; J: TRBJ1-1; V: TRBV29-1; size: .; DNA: TGCAGCGTCCCCTCGACAGATATGAACACTGAAGCTTTCTTT; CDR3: CSVPSTDMNTEAFF
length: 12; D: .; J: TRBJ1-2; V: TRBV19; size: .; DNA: TGTGCCAGTAGAGGGGTCTCCTATGGCTACACCTTC; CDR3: CASRGVSYGYTF
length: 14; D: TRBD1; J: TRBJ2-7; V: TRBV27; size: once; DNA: TGTGCCAGCAGTTTAGGACAGGGCTCCTACGAGCAGTACTTC; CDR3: CASSLGQGSYEQYF
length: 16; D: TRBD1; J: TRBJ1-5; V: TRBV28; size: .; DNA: TGTGCCAGCTCCAGGAGGACAGGGGACACATCAGAGGCCCAGCATTTT; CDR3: CASSRRTGDTSEAQHF
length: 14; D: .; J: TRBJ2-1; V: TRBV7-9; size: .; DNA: TGTGCCAGCAGCCCTGAGACTGATTACAATGAGCAGCTCTTC; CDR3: CASSPETDYNEQLF
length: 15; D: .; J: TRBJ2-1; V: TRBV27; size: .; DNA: TGTGCCAGCAGTTTAGCCAGGGGTACCTACAATGAGCAGTTCTTC; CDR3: CASSLARGTYNEQFF
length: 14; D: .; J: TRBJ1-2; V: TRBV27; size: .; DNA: TGTGCCAGCAGTTTATCGGGGCCAAACTATGGCTACACCTTC; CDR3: CASSLSGPNYGYTF
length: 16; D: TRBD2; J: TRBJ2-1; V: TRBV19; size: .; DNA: TGTGCCAGTATCCCGACTAGCGGGGGACCCTACAATGAGCAGTTCTTC; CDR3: CASIPTSGGPYNEQFF
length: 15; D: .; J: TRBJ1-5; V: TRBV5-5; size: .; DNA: TGTGCCAGCAGCGAAGACACCTATAGCAATCAGCCCCAGCATTTT; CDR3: CASSEDTYSNQPQHF
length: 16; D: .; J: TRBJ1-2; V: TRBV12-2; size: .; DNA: TGTGCAAGTCGCTTACCGCCGGTGAGGGCAGGCTATGGCTACACCTTC; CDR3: CASRLPPVRAGYGYTF
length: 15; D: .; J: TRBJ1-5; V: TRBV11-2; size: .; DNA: TGTGCCAGCAGCTTAACCCCTGGGGAGGGTCAGCCCCAGCATTTT; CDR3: CASSLTPGEGQPQHF
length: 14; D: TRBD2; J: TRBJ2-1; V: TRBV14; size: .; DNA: TGTGCCAGCAGTTTTGTGGGACTAGTAGGTGAGCAGTTCTTC; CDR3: CASSFVGLVGEQFF
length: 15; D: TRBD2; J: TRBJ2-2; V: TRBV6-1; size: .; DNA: TGTGCCAGCAGTGCCGGGACTAGCGGGGCCGGGGAGCTGTTTTTT; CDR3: CASSAGTSGAGELFF
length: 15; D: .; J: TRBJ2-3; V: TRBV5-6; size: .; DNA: TGTGCCAGCAGCTTGGAGCGGAGTAGCACAGATACGCAGTATTTT; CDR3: CASSLERSSTDTQYF
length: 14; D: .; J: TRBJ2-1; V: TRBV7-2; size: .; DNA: TGTGCCAGCAGCCTAACAGACGATCACAATGAGCAGTTCTTC; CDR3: CASSLTDDHNEQFF
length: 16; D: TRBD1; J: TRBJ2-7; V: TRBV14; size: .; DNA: TGTGCCAGCAGCCATCCAAGGGGACAGGGCGCCTACGAGCAGTACTTC; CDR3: CASSHPRGQGAYEQYF
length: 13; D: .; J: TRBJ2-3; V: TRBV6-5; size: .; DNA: TGTGCCAGCAGTGATGGGACAACAGATACGCAGTATTTT; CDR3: CASSDGTTDTQYF